Shown below are 2 T cell receptor beta chains from a single sample sequenced in a study of preoperative IRX-2 immunotherapy in early breast cancer. Data came from immunoSEQ multiplex PCR; TCRdb stores just in-frame clones and leaves some out. The sample contains 24,000 or so clones, about four fifths of which appear only once. Regarding treatment: preoperative locoregional IRX-2 cytokine immunotherapy. The specimen was lymph node tissue, collected before IRX-2 immunotherapy. Source of these receptors: a human donor with breast cancer.

This clone was recorded once. This chain's CDR3 is CASSARDRGTGELFF. For the CDR3, the DNA is TGTGCCAGCAGTGCCCGGGACAGGGGAACCGGGGAGCTGTTTTTT. The chain uses TRBV6-8 and TRBJ2-2; 10 bases match TRBD1. The germline gives CDR1 MNHGY, CDR2 SAAAGT. Unmatched junction bases numbered 5, after V lost 5 bases and J lost 5 bases. The CDR3 is 15 amino acids.

The V gene is TRBV6-8, the J gene TRBJ1-2; a weak D match, TRBD1 (6 bases). Germline-derived CDR1 and CDR2 are MNHGY and SAAAGT. CDR3 size: 14 residues. The V end was cut by 0 bases, the J end by 6 bases, with 11 bases between. DNA of the CDR3: TGTGCCAGCAGTTACTCGGCAGGGGTTGATGGCTACACCTTC. Translation: CASSYSAGVDGYTF.